This T cell receptor beta chain was documented in a study of T cell repertoires in ileal Crohn's disease. Roughly 500 nanograms of biopsy DNA per sample underwent TCRB immunosequencing. Assay: immunoSEQ multiplex PCR; the TCRdb copy retains only in-frame clones and omits some. The data show more than 15,000 clones, with approximately 82% seen just once and 10% held by the top ten. V was shortened by 2 bases and J by 11 bases, with 12 bases between the two germline ends. The CDR3 loop spans 12 amino acids. Per the germline V gene, CDR1 is MNHEY and CDR2 is SVGAGI. This clone was counted once. The target antigen is unknown. Patients were adults with ileal or ileocolonic Crohn's disease needing resection. Points from the study as a whole: Compared with non-smokers, active smokers at surgery showed more clonal expansions.

V gene TRBV6-5 combines with J gene TRBJ1-2; possible D gene TRBD1, 6 bases. The sequenced sample was ileal tissue. This TCR came from an adult with Crohn's disease. CDR3 in DNA: TGTGCCAGCAGTTACCATGGGGGCGGTTACACCTTC. Its translation is CASSYHGGGYTF.